The subject of this entry is one T cell receptor (beta chain). This record belongs to a study of blood T cell repertoires in COVID-19. For the study at large: The United States, Italy and Spain supplied acute and convalescent COVID-19 samples.

Authors' analysis steps: Reference gene primers were amplified, and this amplification served to estimate nucleated cell counts. Repertoires were generated with immunoSEQ multiplex PCR, while TCRdb's copy carries only in-frame clones and drops some. V, J and clone size were drawn from that table, and D and trimming were deduced from the DNA. The repertoire holds about 59,000 clones, with over 75% as singletons. Trimming removed 7 bases from V and 3 bases from J; junction bases left unmatched: 12. The CDR3 runs 18 residues. In germline, CDR1 is LNHDA, CDR2 SQIVND (reference sequence). This chain connects TRBV19 to TRBJ2-2; 12 bases map to TRBD2. This TCR was recovered from a man in his 60s with acute or convalescent COVID-19. Sequencing used peripheral blood. The chain's CDR3 is CASTYGLAGGRDTGELFF. DNA of the CDR3: TGTGCCAGTACCTATGGGCTAGCGGGGGGGCGCGACACCGGGGAGCTGTTTTTT.